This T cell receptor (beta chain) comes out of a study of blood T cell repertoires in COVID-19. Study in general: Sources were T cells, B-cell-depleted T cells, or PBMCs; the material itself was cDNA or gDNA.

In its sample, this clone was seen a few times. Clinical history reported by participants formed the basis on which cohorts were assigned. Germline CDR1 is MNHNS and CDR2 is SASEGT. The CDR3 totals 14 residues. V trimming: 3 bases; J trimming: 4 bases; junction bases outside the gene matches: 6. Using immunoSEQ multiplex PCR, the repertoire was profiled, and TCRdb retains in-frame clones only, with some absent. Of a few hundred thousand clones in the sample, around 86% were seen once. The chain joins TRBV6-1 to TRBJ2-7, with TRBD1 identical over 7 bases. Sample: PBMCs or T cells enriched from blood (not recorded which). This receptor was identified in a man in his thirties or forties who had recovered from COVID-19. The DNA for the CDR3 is TGTGCCAGCAGTGAGACAGGGTTCCTATACGAGCAGTACTTC. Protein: CASSETGFLYEQYF.